These 24 T cell receptor beta chains were sequenced from one sample in a study of blood T cell repertoires in COVID-19. Profiled with immunoSEQ multiplex PCR; TCRdb holds only in-frame clones, not every one. Of around 260,000 clones in the sample, roughly 88% were seen once. Sequencing input: peripheral blood. The receptors come from a woman aged 25 to 39 with active or convalescent COVID-19.

V gene TRBV6-5 combines with J gene TRBJ1-2; the match to TRBD1 covers 10 bases. J lost 13 bases, V lost 6 bases, and 8 bases had no gene match. This CDR3 spans 12 amino acids. The germline CDR1 and CDR2 sequences are MNHEY and SVGAGI. This chain's CDR3 is CASRTGGGGITF. CDR3 DNA: TGTGCCAGCAGGACAGGGGGCGGTGGGATCACCTTC.

The rearrangement links TRBV10-3 to TRBJ1-1; 12 bases are a match to TRBD1. Germline assignment: CDR1 ENHRY and CDR2 SYGVKD. The J segment lost 0 bases and the V segment lost 0 bases, leaving 2 bases of the junction unmatched. CDR3 length: 17 residues. CDR3 coding DNA: TGTGCCATCAGTGAGTCGGGGACAGGGGGCATGAACACTGAAGCTTTCTTT. This encodes CAISESGTGGMNTEAFF.

The gene calls are TRBV4-1 and TRBJ1-6, with a tentative D call TRBD1 (6 bases). Trimming took 5 bases from V and 3 from J, leaving 8 bases between them. CDR1 is MGHRA and CDR2 is YSYEKL in the germline V gene. The CDR3 length is 14 residues. The CDR3 DNA follows: TGCGCCAGCAGCTTGGGACACTATAATTCACCCCTCCACTTT. Its protein is CASSLGHYNSPLHF.

This clone is a singleton in its sample. The rearrangement links TRBV5-1 to TRBJ2-5; D not resolved. Germline V lookup: CDR1 SGHRS, CDR2 YFSETQ. The CDR3 contains 14 residues. Trimming left V 0 bases short and J 5 bases short, with 11 bases between. CDR3 loop: CASSLVSGSETQYF. CDR3 bases: TGCGCCAGCAGCTTGGTATCGGGTTCGGAGACCCAGTACTTC.

This clone appeared a few times. The chain links TRBV30 to TRBJ1-5; TRBD1 might be the D (5 bases). Germline V gives CDR1 GTSNPN, CDR2 SVGIG (reference sequence). V was trimmed by 0 bases and J by 5 bases, leaving 11 bases between them. This CDR3 has 14 amino acids. The CDR3 nucleotides are TGTGCCTGGAGTGTAGGGGCAGGATATCAGCCCCAGCATTTT. Translation: CAWSVGAGYQPQHF.

The rearrangement links TRBV10-1 to TRBJ1-2; D not resolved. V lost 3 bases and J 5 bases, leaving 4 bases between the germline ends. The CDR3 runs 11 residues. From germline, CDR1 is WNHNN and CDR2 SYGVQD (reference sequence). The CDR3 DNA reads as TGCGCCAGCAGTGATCAGTATGGCTACACCTTC. Its protein product is CASSDQYGYTF.

The rearrangement links TRBV21-1 to TRBJ1-6; the listed D gene, TRBD1, was not tested against the DNA. TRBV21-1 is designated a pseudogene. This CDR3 has 15 amino acids. CDR3 residues: CASSTLTGWGSPLHF. The CDR3 DNA reads TGTGCCAGCAGCACCCTTACAGGGTGGGGTTCACCCCTCCACTTT.

The CDR3 DNA reads as TGCGCCAGCAAGACGAAAAGACAGGGGCCCCACTCCTCTGGAAACACCATATATTTT. Its protein is CASKTKRQGPHSSGNTIYF. This sequence joins TRBV10-1 and TRBJ1-3, with 8 bases fitting TRBD1. The germline V gene has CDR1 WNHNN and CDR2 SYGVQD (reference sequence). The CDR3 is made up of 19 amino acids. The trim removed 7 bases at V and 0 bases at J, leaving 17 bases unmatched.

Turning to this clone: This same CDR3 is encoded by further DNA sequences in the sample. This chain connects TRBV7-2 to TRBJ2-7; 7 nucleotides agree with TRBD1. The V gene end was trimmed by 5 bases and the J gene end by 6 bases; junction bases not matched to a gene: 4. The germline V gene has CDR1 SGHTA and CDR2 FQGNSA. This CDR3 region has 12 residues. The CDR3 sequence: CASSPYRGEQYF. In nucleotides, the CDR3 is TGTGCCAGCAGCCCGTACAGGGGCGAGCAGTACTTC.

The table lists this clone with a few counts. The genes are TRBV2 and TRBJ1-1; a possible D gene is TRBD1 (6 bases). Trimming left V 2 bases short and J 5 bases short, with 18 bases between. The CDR3 runs 16 residues. From germline, CDR1 is SNHLY and CDR2 FYNNEI. The CDR3 region is CASSEKSGGQGTEAFF. CDR3 nucleotides: TGTGCCAGCAGTGAAAAATCCGGGGGGCAGGGTACTGAAGCTTTCTTT.

There are a few counts of this clone. The rearrangement uses TRBV9 and TRBJ2-3; 13 bases map to TRBD2. Per the germline V gene, CDR1 is SGDLS and CDR2 is YYNGEE. With V trimmed by 0 bases and J by 2 bases, 3 bases remained unmatched. The CDR3 has 17 residues. The CDR3 nucleotides read TGTGCCAGCAGCGTAGAAACTAGCGGGGGGGACACAGATACGCAGTATTTT. This sequence encodes CASSVETSGGDTDTQYF.

The chain uses TRBV19 and TRBJ2-5, with 7 bases identical to TRBD2. The germline CDR1 and CDR2 sequences are LNHDA and SQIVND (reference sequence). The J segment lost 1 base and the V segment lost 2 bases, leaving 1 base of the junction unmatched. The CDR3 has 14 amino acids. This chain's CDR3 is CASSIIAGQETQYF. CDR3 bases: TGTGCCAGTAGTATAATAGCGGGCCAAGAGACCCAGTACTTC. Using reference TRBV19 and TRBJ2-5 for the parts outside the CDR3, the full variable domain is DGGITQSPKYLFRKEGQNVTLSCEQNLNHDAMYWYRQDPGQGLRLIYYSQIVNDFQKGDIAEGYSVSREKKESFPLTVTSAQKNPTAFYLCASSIIAGQETQYFGPGTRLLVL.

This chain links TRBV2 with TRBJ2-1; D is ambiguous. Trimming removed 7 bases at V and 5 bases at J, with 18 bases between. CDR1 and CDR2 (germline): SNHLY, FYNNEI. The CDR3 is 15 residues long. CDR3 nucleotide sequence: TGTGCCAGCACCACCAGGCGCAGATGGAACAATGAGCAGTTCTTC. This codes for CASTTRRRWNNEQFF.

The chain has TRBV6-1 and TRBJ2-7; 11 bases match TRBD1. This CDR3 has 16 residues. V shed 3 bases and J 0 bases; nucleotides not matched to a gene: 4. Germline V lookup: CDR1 MNHNS, CDR2 SASEGT. In DNA, the CDR3 is TGTGCCAGCAGTGAGGGGACAGGGGGGATCTCCTACGAGCAGTACTTC. It translates to CASSEGTGGISYEQYF.

V and J are TRBV11-1 and TRBJ1-2; 9 bases line up with TRBD1. The V segment lost 5 bases and the J segment 6 bases; nucleotides outside the gene matches: 4. Germline V gene data show CDR1 as SGHAT and CDR2 as FQDESV (reference sequence). The CDR3 has 13 residues. The CDR3 region has the DNA TGTGCCAGCAGCCCCCGGGACAGGGATGGCTACACCTTC. Its translation is CASSPRDRDGYTF. Complete variable domain (other parts from reference TRBV11-1 and TRBJ1-2): EAEVAQSPRYKITEKSQAVAFWCDPISGHATLYWYRQILGQGPELLVQFQDESVVDDSQLPKDRFSAERLKGVDSTLKIQPAELGDSAMYLCASSPRDRDGYTFGSGTRLTVV.

This clone showed up just a few times. V gene TRBV24-1 combines with J gene TRBJ1-2, with D unclear. With 1 base removed from V and 2 bases from J, the gap between germline ends came to 7 bases. Germline V lookup: CDR1 KGHDR, CDR2 SFDVKD. This CDR3 comprises 14 residues. The CDR3 reads CATSDFTVNYGYTF. The CDR3 DNA follows: TGTGCCACCAGTGATTTTACAGTGAACTATGGCTACACCTTC.

The chain carries TRBV6-5 and TRBJ1-1; D is perhaps TRBD1 (6 bases). CDR3 size: 14 residues. V dropped 5 bases and J dropped 5 bases, with 15 bases sitting between them. Germline V gene data show CDR1 as MNHEY and CDR2 as SVGAGI. CDR3 loop: CASSLQGLSTEAFF. In DNA form, the CDR3 reads TGTGCCAGCAGTCTACAGGGCCTTTCGACTGAAGCTTTCTTT.

This clone came up once. The V and J genes are TRBV6-1 and TRBJ1-2; 7 nucleotides align to TRBD1. CDR3 length: 15 residues. CDR1 MNHNS and CDR2 SASEGT come from the germline V gene. The ends lost 2 bases at V and 0 bases at J; junction bases unmatched: 3. The CDR3 sequence is CASSESTGPNYGYTF. The CDR3 DNA reads TGTGCCAGCAGTGAATCGACAGGGCCTAACTATGGCTACACCTTC.

The chain recombines TRBV7-2 with TRBJ2-5, with TRBD2 identical over 11 bases. J gave up 2 bases and V 1 base, and 3 bases lay outside the gene matches. Germline CDR1 SGHTA, CDR2 FQGNSA. This CDR3 has 16 amino acids. In DNA form, the CDR3 reads TGTGCCAGCAGCTTAGGTCTAGCGGGGGGTCAAGAGACCCAGTACTTC. Its protein product is CASSLGLAGGQETQYF.

Of note for this clone: The sample contains more than one DNA sequence encoding this CDR3. The chain uses TRBV9 and TRBJ1-6; 9 positions agree with TRBD1. Germline CDR1 reads SGDLS; CDR2 reads YYNGEE. V trimming: 3 bases; J trimming: 6 bases; junction bases outside the gene matches: 1. The CDR3 length is 14 residues. CDR3 sequence (DNA): TGTGCCAGCAGCGAGACAGGGGGTAATTCACCCCTCCACTTT. This translates into CASSETGGNSPLHF.

The genes are TRBV7-9 and TRBJ2-7; D unclear. The CDR3 loop spans 13 amino acids. V lost 2 bases to trimming and J lost 2 bases, with 7 bases between them. Germline loops: CDR1 SEHNR, CDR2 FQNEAQ (reference sequence). CDR3 DNA: TGTGCCAGCAGCTTACTTCCGGCCTACGAGCAGTACTTC. It specifies CASSLLPAYEQYF.

The genes are TRBV6-2 or TRBV6-3 and TRBJ2-3; D gene uncertain. The CDR3 has 16 amino acids. V gave up 6 bases and J gave up 5 bases, with 21 bases separating them. Per germline, CDR1 MNHEY and CDR2 SVGEGT. This CDR3 reads CASSSAVSASGDTQYF. DNA for the CDR3: TGTGCCAGCAGCTCCGCTGTGTCGGCTTCAGGAGATACGCAGTATTTT.

The chain is built from TRBV9 and TRBJ1-1; D unresolved. V was clipped by 2 bases and J by 4 bases, with 9 bases between them. The germline CDR1 and CDR2 sequences are SGDLS and YYNGEE. The CDR3 has 13 residues. CDR3 amino acids: CASSVGAGTEAFF. The CDR3 DNA is TGTGCCAGCAGCGTGGGCGCAGGCACTGAAGCTTTCTTT.

This chain joins TRBV7-6 and TRBJ2-6; D might be TRBD1 (6 bases). V dropped 1 base and J dropped 0 bases, with 7 bases sitting between them. The CDR3 sequence is 16 residues long. The V gene's germline CDR1 is SGHVS and CDR2 FNYEAQ. CDR3: CASSLDRASGANVLTF. The CDR3 DNA follows: TGTGCCAGCAGCTTAGACAGGGCCTCTGGGGCCAACGTCCTGACTTTC.